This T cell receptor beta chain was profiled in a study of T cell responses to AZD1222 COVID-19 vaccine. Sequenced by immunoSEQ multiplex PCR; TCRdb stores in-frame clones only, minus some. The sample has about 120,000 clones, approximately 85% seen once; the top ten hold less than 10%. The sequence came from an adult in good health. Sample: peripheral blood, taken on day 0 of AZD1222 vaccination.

In DNA, the CDR3 is TGTGCCTGGAGCCTATCGGGTAGCAATCAGCCCCAGCATTTT. This translates into CAWSLSGSNQPQHF. The chain joins TRBV30 to TRBJ1-5; D ambiguous. This CDR3 contains 14 residues. Germline V gene sequence: CDR1 GTSNPN, CDR2 SVGIG (reference sequence). V was pared by 3 bases and J by 0 bases, with 9 bases between.